There are many counts of the clone carrying this TCR beta chain. V shed 3 bases and J 4 bases; nucleotides not matched to a gene: 3. The CDR3 sequence is 14 residues long. The sample belongs to a study of Graves' ophthalmopathy and Graves' hyperthyroidism. Amplified TCR beta CDR3 regions were obtained using RNA transcripts as template. RT-PCR with HTBI primers came first, then second-round multiplex PCR. From the multiplex PCR reads, TCRdb called clonotypes with MiXCR, one entry per CDR3 protein. The sample has 150,000 to 200,000 distinct CDR3 sequences, approximately 40% seen once; the top ten hold around 9.3%.

V and J are TRBV12-3 or TRBV12-4 and TRBJ2-5; 9 bases map to TRBD1. The clonotype comes from a young man with Graves' ophthalmopathy. Sequencing used peripheral blood. Here the CDR3 DNA reads TGTGCCAGCAGTTTGGGGACAGGGAGAGAGACCCAGTACTTC. This codes for CASSLGTGRETQYF.